This passage covers 7 T cell receptor beta chains from one sample sequenced in a study of blood T cells in healthy people across ages. A J-beta primer mix and a sample-barcoded 5' primer were used in a second PCR of roughly 7 to 12 cycles. TCRdb re-analysed the 5' RACE reads in MiXCR, keeping a single row per CDR3 protein. The sample consists of around 1,800,000 distinct CDR3 sequences, 30% to 40% of them appearing once. Sequenced: blood. All receptors come from a human donor in good health.

The V and J genes are TRBV6-6 and TRBJ2-3, with D possibly matching TRBD2 (6 bases). CDR3 length: 14 residues. V lost 1 base and J 4 bases, leaving 9 bases between the germline ends. Germline V gene data show CDR1 as MNHNY and CDR2 as SVGAGI (reference sequence). CDR3 DNA sequence: TGTGCCAGCAGTTACTGGCGGGGACCAGATACGCAGTATTTT. This sequence encodes CASSYWRGPDTQYF.

The chain joins TRBV29-1 to TRBJ2-5, with no clear D. Trimming pared 5 bases from V and 5 bases from J, leaving 9 bases between. Per the germline V gene, CDR1 is SQVTM and CDR2 is ANQGSEA. This CDR3 has 11 amino acids. The CDR3 DNA reads as TGCAGCGTTTCCCCCCCGGAGACCCAGTACTTC. Translating gives CSVSPPETQYF. Based on the CDR3 plus reference TRBV29-1 and TRBJ2-5, the full variable domain is SAVISQKPSRDICQRGTSLTIQCQVDSQVTMMFWYRQQPGQSLTLIATANQGSEATYESGFVIDKFPISRPNLTFSTLTVSNMSPEDSSIYLCSVSPPETQYFGPGTRLLVL.

This clonotype was counted between two and nine times. This rearrangement joins TRBV4-1 to TRBJ1-2; D is unclear. Germline V gene sequence: CDR1 MGHRA, CDR2 YSYEKL. Trimming left V 0 bases short and J 5 bases short, with 10 bases between. This CDR3 is 14 amino acids long. The CDR3, as DNA: TGCGCCAGCAGCCAAGAGCGGGGATGGTATGGCTACACCTTC. Translating gives CASSQERGWYGYTF.

This clonotype was seen a handful of times. This rearrangement joins TRBV20-1 to TRBJ1-4; D uncertain. V was shortened by 3 bases and J by 5 bases, with 7 bases between the two germline ends. Germline assignment: CDR1 DFQATT and CDR2 SNEGSKA (reference sequence). The CDR3 is made up of 12 amino acids. CDR3 DNA: TGCAGTGCTAGGCGGGAAAATGAAAAACTGTTTTTT. Protein product: CSARRENEKLFF.

V usage is TRBV7-3 and J usage is TRBJ2-2; D unclear. V lost 5 bases, J lost 1 base, and 8 bases lay in between. The germline gives CDR1 SGHTA, CDR2 FQGTGA. The CDR3 consists of 14 residues. CDR3 amino acids: CASSLFKNTGELFF. DNA for the CDR3: TGTGCCAGCAGCCTATTTAAGAACACCGGGGAGCTGTTTTTT.

This clonotype occurred a few times. As DNA, the CDR3 is TGTGCCAGCAGCTCGGGGATAGCGGTACCTTACGAGCAGTACTTC. This gives the protein CASSSGIAVPYEQYF. The V gene is TRBV11-1, the J gene TRBJ2-7; D is possibly TRBD2 (6 bases). The CDR3 spans 15 residues. Germline CDR1 reads SGHAT; CDR2 reads FQDESV (reference sequence). The V end lost 4 bases, the J end lost 4 bases, and 17 bases lay between the germline ends.

The J gene is TRBJ1-1, the V gene TRBV6-5, with unresolved D. This CDR3 is built from 15 residues. CDR1 and CDR2 (germline): MNHEY, SVGAGI. V lost 6 bases to trimming and J lost 4 bases, with 18 bases between them. In DNA, the CDR3 is TGTGCCAGCAGCCCCCTCGGGGTGCTGAGCACTGAAGCTTTCTTT. It is translated as CASSPLGVLSTEAFF.